This paragraph covers one TCR beta chain sequence. The sample is drawn from a study of blood T cell repertoires in COVID-19. Measured with immunoSEQ multiplex PCR; TCRdb has only the in-frame clones, and not every one. In the table there are about 110,000 clones, about two thirds of which are singletons. The clonotype comes from a human donor with acute or convalescent COVID-19. The donor label of this sample is uncertain. Sequences were obtained from peripheral blood.

The DNA for the CDR3 is TGTGCCAGCAGCCAAGGGACTACAACGATGGAGACCCAGTACTTC. Its protein product is CASSQGTTTMETQYF. The V call is TRBV3-1 (or the pseudogene TRBV3-2), the J call TRBJ2-5; a possible D gene is TRBD2 (6 bases). V was trimmed by 1 base and J by 5 bases, leaving 14 bases between them. Germline CDR1 is LGHDT and CDR2 is YNNKEL (reference sequence). The CDR3 totals 15 residues.